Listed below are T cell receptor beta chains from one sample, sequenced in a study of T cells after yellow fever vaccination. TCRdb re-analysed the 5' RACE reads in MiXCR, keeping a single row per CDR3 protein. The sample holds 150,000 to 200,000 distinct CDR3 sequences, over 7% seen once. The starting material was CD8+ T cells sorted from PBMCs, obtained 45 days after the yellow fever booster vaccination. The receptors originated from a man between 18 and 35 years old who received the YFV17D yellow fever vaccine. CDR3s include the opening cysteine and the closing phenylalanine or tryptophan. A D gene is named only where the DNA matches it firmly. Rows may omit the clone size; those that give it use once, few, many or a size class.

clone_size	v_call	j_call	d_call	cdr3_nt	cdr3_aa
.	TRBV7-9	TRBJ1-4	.	TGTGCCAGCAGCTTCTCGTACAGAAATGAAAAACTGTTTTTT	CASSFSYRNEKLFF
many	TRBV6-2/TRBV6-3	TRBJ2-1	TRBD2	TGTGCCAGCAGCCGGACTAGTGAGAATGAGCAGTTCTTC	CASSRTSENEQFF
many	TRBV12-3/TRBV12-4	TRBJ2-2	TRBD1	TGTGCCAGCAGTTTAGTCCACAGGGGCGGCACCGGGGAGCTGTTTTTT	CASSLVHRGGTGELFF
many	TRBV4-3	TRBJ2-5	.	TGCGCCAGCAGCCAAGATTCGGGTGGGGAGACCCAGTACTTC	CASSQDSGGETQYF
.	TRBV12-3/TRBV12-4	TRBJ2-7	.	TGTGCCAGCACTGCTGGAGGCGAGCAGTACTTC	CASTAGGEQYF
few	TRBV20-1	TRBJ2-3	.	TGCAGTGCCTCTCTATCAACAGGGTTGTCTGGGACAGATACGCAGTATTTT	CSASLSTGLSGTDTQYF
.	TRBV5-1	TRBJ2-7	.	TGCGCCAGCAGCTTAAGTCCGAACCAGGCTCTCGACGAGCAGTACTTC	CASSLSPNQALDEQYF
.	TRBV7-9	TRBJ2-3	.	TGTGCCAGCAGCCCCCGGGGTCAAGATACGCAGTATTTT	CASSPRGQDTQYF
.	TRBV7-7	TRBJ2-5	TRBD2	TGTGCTAGCAGCGCGGGACTAGCGGGGGGGGACCAAGAGACCCAGTACTTC	CASSAGLAGGDQETQYF
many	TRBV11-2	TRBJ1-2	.	TGTGCCAGCAGCCCACGGTCCTTCTGGGAAGGCTACACCTTC	CASSPRSFWEGYTF
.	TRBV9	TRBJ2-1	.	TGTGCCAGCAGCGTAGGAAGACTCGATGGGATATCCTACAATGAGCAGTTCTTC	CASSVGRLDGISYNEQFF
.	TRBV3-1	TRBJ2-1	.	TGTGCCAGCAGCCTATCTCCCTCCTACAATGAGCAGTTCTTC	CASSLSPSYNEQFF
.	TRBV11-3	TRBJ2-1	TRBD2	TGTGCCAGCAGCCCACCGGGACTAGCTAGTGAGCAGTTCTTC	CASSPPGLASEQFF
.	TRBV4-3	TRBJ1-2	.	TGCGCCAGCAGCCAAGGAGTTACGGACCGTCATGGCTACACCTTC	CASSQGVTDRHGYTF
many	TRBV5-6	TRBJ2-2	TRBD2	TGTGCCAGCAGCTCTGGACTAGCGCCTACCGGGGAGCTGTTTTTT	CASSSGLAPTGELFF
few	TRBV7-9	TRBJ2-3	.	TGTGCCAGCCACCGGGGGCCTACAGATACGCAGTATTTT	CASHRGPTDTQYF
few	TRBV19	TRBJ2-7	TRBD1	TGTGCCAGCAAACCCCGGGACAGCGCTTCCTACGAGCAGTACTTC	CASKPRDSASYEQYF
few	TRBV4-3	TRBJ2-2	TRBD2	TGCGCCAGCAGCCAAGAGGGAGGGGTTACCGGGGAGCTGTTTTTT	CASSQEGGVTGELFF
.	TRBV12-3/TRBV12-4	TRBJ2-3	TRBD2	TGTGCCAGCAGTCCACTAGCGGGGGGACCGAGCACAGATACGCAGTATTTT	CASSPLAGGPSTDTQYF
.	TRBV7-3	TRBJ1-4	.	TGTGCCAGCAGCTTAACCCCCGTGGGCAGCATATCCACTAATGAAAAACTGTTTTTT	CASSLTPVGSISTNEKLFF
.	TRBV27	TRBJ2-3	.	TGTGCCAGCAGTCCCCACTGGAGTACAGATACGCAGTATTTT	CASSPHWSTDTQYF
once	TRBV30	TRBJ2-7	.	TGTGCCTGGAGTCCTACAGGCTACGAGCAGTACTTC	CAWSPTGYEQYF
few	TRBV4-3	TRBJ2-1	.	TGCGCCAGCAGCCAAGTTGAGGGCAATGAGCAGTTCTTC	CASSQVEGNEQFF
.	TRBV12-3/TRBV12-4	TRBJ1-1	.	TGTGCCAGCAAAGGAGGGTTCATGAACACTGAAGCTTTCTTT	CASKGGFMNTEAFF
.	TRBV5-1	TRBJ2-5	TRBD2	TGCGCCAGCAGCTTGGAGGTTAGCGGGGCTCAAGAGACCCAGTACTTC	CASSLEVSGAQETQYF
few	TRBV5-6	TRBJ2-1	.	TGTGCCAGCAGAGGATGGGGGCTGGATGAGCAGTTCTTC	CASRGWGLDEQFF